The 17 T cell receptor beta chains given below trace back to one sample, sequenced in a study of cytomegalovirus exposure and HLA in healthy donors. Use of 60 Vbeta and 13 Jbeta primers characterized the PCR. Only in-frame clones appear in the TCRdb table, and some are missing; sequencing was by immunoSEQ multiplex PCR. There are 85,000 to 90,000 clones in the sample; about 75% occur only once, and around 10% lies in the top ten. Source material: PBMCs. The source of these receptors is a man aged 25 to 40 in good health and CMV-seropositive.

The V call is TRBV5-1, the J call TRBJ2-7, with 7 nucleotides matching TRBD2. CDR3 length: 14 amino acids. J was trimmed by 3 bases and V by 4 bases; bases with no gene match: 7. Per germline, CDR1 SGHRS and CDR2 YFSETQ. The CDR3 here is CASSPRAGVYEQYF. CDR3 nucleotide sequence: TGCGCCAGCAGCCCCCGGGCGGGAGTCTACGAGCAGTACTTC.

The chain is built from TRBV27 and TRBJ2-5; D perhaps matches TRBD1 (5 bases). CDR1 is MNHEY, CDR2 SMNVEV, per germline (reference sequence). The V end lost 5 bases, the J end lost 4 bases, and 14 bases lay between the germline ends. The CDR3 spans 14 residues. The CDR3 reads CASSPQTVGETQYF. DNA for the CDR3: TGTGCCAGCAGTCCACAGACAGTTGGAGAGACCCAGTACTTC.

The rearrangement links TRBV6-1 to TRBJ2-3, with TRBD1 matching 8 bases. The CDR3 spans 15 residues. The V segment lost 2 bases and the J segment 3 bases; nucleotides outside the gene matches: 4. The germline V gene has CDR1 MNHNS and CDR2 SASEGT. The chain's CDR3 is CASSEQGAVTDTQYF. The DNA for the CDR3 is TGTGCCAGCAGTGAACAGGGGGCCGTTACAGATACGCAGTATTTT.

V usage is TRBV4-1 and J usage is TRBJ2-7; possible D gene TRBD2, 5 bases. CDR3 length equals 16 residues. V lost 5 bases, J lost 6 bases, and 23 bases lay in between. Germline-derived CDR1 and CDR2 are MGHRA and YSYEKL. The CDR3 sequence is CASSGGWLASRSEQYF. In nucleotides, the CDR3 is TGCGCCAGCAGCGGCGGGTGGCTAGCCAGCAGGAGCGAGCAGTACTTC.

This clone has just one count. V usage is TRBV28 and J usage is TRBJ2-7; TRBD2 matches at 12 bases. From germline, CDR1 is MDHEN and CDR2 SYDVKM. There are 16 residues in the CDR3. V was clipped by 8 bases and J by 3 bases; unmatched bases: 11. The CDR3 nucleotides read TGTGCCAGCCTACCGACCGTGGGACTAGCGGGCTACGAGCAGTACTTC. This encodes CASLPTVGLAGYEQYF.

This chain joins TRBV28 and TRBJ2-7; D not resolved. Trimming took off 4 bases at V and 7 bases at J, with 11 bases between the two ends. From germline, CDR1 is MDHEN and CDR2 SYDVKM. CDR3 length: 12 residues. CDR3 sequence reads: CASSSTDREQYF. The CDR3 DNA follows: TGTGCCAGCAGTTCAACAGATCGGGAGCAGTACTTC.

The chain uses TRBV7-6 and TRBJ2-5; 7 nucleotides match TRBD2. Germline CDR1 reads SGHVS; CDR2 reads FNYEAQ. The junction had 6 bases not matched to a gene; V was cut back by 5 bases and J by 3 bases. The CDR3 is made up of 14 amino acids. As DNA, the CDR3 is TGTGCCAGCAGCCAATGGACTAGGGAAGAGACCCAGTACTTC. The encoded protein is CASSQWTREETQYF. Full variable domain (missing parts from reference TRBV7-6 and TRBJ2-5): GAGVSQSPRYKVTKRGQDVALRCDPISGHVSLYWYRQALGQGPEFLTYFNYEAQQDKSGLPNDRFSAERPEGSISTLTIQRTEQRDSAMYRCASSQWTREETQYFGPGTRLLVL.

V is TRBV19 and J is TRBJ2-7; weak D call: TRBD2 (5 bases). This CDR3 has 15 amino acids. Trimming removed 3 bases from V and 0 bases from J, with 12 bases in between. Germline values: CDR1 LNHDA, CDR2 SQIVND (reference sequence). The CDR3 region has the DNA TGTGCCAGTAGTATGCGCCGAGGGAACTCCTACGAGCAGTACTTC. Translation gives CASSMRRGNSYEQYF.

The CDR3 here is CASSYRDSSDEQFF. DNA of the CDR3: TGTGCCAGCAGTTACCGGGACAGTAGTGATGAGCAGTTCTTC. V is TRBV6-5 and J is TRBJ2-1; 7 nucleotides line up with TRBD1. With 2 bases clipped from V and 8 bases from J, the junction kept 6 bases outside the gene matches. This CDR3 contains 14 residues. The germline CDR1 and CDR2 sequences are MNHEY and SVGAGI.

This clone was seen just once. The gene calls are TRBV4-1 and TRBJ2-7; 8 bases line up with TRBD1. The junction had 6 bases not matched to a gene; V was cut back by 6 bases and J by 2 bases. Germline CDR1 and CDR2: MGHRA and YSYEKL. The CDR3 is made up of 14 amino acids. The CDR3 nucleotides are TGCGCCAGCAGTCGACAGGGGCTAACCTACGAGCAGTACTTC. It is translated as CASSRQGLTYEQYF.

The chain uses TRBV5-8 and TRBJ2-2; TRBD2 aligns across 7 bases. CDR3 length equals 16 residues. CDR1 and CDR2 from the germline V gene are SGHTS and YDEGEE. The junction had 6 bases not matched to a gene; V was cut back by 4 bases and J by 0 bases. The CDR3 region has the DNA TGTGCCAGCAGCCGGGACTACATTACGAACACCGGGGAGCTGTTTTTT. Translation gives CASSRDYITNTGELFF.

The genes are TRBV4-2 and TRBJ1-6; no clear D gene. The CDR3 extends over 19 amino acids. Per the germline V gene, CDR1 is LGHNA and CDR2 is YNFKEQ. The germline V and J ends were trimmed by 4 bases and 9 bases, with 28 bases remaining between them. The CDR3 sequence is CASSLLSNGGEVVTSPLHF. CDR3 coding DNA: TGTGCCAGCAGCCTACTCTCCAACGGCGGGGAGGTTGTGACTTCACCCCTCCACTTT.

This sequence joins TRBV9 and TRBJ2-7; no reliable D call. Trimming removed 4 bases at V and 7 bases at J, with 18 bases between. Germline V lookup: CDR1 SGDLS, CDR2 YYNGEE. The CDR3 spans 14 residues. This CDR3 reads CASSITPATSEQYF. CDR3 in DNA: TGTGCCAGCAGCATTACGCCCGCGACATCAGAGCAGTACTTC.

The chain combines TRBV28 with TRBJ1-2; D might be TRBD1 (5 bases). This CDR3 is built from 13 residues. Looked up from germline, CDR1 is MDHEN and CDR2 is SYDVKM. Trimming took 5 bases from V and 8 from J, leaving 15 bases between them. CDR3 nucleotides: TGTGCCAGCAGTAGGGCAGGGCCGGCCGGCTACACCTTC. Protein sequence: CASSRAGPAGYTF.

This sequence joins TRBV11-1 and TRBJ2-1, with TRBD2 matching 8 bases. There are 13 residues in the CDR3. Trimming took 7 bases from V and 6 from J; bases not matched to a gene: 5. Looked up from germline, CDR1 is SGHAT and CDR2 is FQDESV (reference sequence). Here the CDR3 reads CASTGSGGNEQFF. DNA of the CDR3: TGTGCCAGCACCGGAAGCGGGGGCAATGAGCAGTTCTTC.

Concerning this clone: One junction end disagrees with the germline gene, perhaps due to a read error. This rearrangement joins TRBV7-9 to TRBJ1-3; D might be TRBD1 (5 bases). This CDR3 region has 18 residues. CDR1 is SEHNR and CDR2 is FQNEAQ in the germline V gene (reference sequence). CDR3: CSSSLAVGIRVAGNTIYF. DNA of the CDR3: TGTTCCAGCAGCTTAGCCGTTGGAATCAGGGTCGCTGGAAACACCATATATTTT.

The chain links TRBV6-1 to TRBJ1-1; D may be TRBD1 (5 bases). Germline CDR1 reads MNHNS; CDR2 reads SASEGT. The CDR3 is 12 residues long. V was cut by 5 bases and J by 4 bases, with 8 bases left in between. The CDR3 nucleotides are TGTGCCAGCAGTTTAGGGGCCACTGAAGCTTTCTTT. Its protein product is CASSLGATEAFF.